This entry concerns a single T cell receptor beta chain. Antigen: not known. V was clipped by 2 bases and J by 5 bases, with 18 bases between them. CDR3 length: 16 amino acids. Germline V gene data show CDR1 as MGHRA and CDR2 as YSYEKL. The sample comes from a study of T cell responses to AZD1222 COVID-19 vaccine. Study overall: Whether given at about 4 or about 12 weeks, second doses were pooled. Study outcomes and limitations: Among spike-specific TCRs, nearly half reportedly target unmutated variant regions. Most donors were white British and more were female, and clonal diversity was possibly underestimated. Repertoire collection took place solely once the T cell response had peaked.

Sequencing used immunoSEQ multiplex PCR; TCRdb keeps in-frame clones, though not all of them. The top ten hold about 3.3% of the sample, which has 90,000 to 130,000 clones, 87% seen once. Source: peripheral blood, taken on day 0 of AZD1222 vaccination. The sequence derives from an adult in good health. This chain uses TRBV4-1 with TRBJ1-2; D is perhaps TRBD1 (6 bases). CDR3: CASSQLGGGGGYGYTF. CDR3 coding DNA: TGCGCCAGCAGCCAATTGGGAGGGGGAGGCGGATATGGCTACACCTTC.